This T cell receptor (beta chain) was identified in a study of blood T cell repertoires in COVID-19. Study overall: Sample material is recorded as cDNA or gDNA derived from T cells, B-cell-depleted T cells, or PBMCs.

The CDR3 sequence is 16 residues long. Per germline, CDR1 LGHNT and CDR2 FRNRAP. The ends were cut back, 7 bases at V and 5 bases at J, with 23 bases in the middle. Under the authors' procedure: Quantification of nucleated cells was approximated via reference gene primer amplification. Profiling relied on immunoSEQ multiplex PCR, and the TCRdb table lists in-frame clones only, not all of them. D and trimming come from the DNA, and the V and J calls and clone size come from that table. This repertoire shows hundreds of thousands of clones, around 90% found once; its top ten account for about 2.3%. The V and J genes are TRBV12-5 and TRBJ2-5; possible D gene TRBD2, 7 bases. The receptor comes from a man between 18 and 35 years old with active or convalescent COVID-19. Input material: peripheral blood. The CDR3 sequence is CASDSGVRGGRETQYF. For the CDR3, the DNA is TGTGCTAGTGATAGCGGTGTGAGGGGGGGCCGGGAGACCCAGTACTTC.